The 3 T cell receptor beta chains in this list originate from one sample, sequenced in a study of cytomegalovirus exposure and HLA in healthy donors. Researchers ran the PCR with 60 Vbeta and 13 Jbeta primers. TCRdb's table, derived via immunoSEQ multiplex PCR, lists solely in-frame clones and lacks some. The table lists 110,000 to 150,000 clones, around 75% of them singletons. Source material: PBMCs. These receptor sequences come from a man aged 60 to 75 in good health and CMV-seronegative.

This clone was observed a few times. The rearrangement uses TRBV5-5 and TRBJ2-7; 14 bases are a match to TRBD2. V shed 4 bases, J shed 2 bases, and the junction held 2 bases outside the gene matches. This CDR3 region has 15 residues. Germline CDR1 and CDR2: SGHKS and YYEKEE (reference sequence). CDR3 bases: TGTGCCAGCAGCGTGGGACTAGCGGGAGCCTACGAGCAGTACTTC. It yields the protein CASSVGLAGAYEQYF.

The chain combines TRBV15 with TRBJ2-7, with D possibly TRBD2 on 6 matching bases. The V end lost 5 bases, the J end lost 5 bases, and 16 bases lay between the germline ends. Germline V gene sequence: CDR1 LNHNV, CDR2 YYDKDF (reference sequence). This CDR3 comprises 14 residues. Here the CDR3 reads CATSDGGVRDEQYF. DNA of the CDR3: TGTGCCACCAGCGACGGGGGAGTTCGAGACGAGCAGTACTTC.

This chain uses TRBV5-4 with TRBJ2-3; the match to TRBD1 covers 7 bases. Trimming took 0 bases from V and 6 from J; bases not matched to a gene: 7. CDR3 length equals 15 residues. Germline loops: CDR1 SGHNT, CDR2 YYREEE (reference sequence). The CDR3 is CASSLGQGVSDTQYF. DNA of the CDR3: TGTGCCAGCAGCTTGGGACAGGGCGTTTCCGATACGCAGTATTTT. Complete variable domain (other parts from reference TRBV5-4 and TRBJ2-3): ETGVTQSPTHLIKTRGQQVTLRCSSQSGHNTVSWYQQALGQGPQFIFQYYREEENGRGNFPPRFSGLQFPNYSSELNVNALELDDSALYLCASSLGQGVSDTQYFGPGTRLTVL.